Presented here are 19 T cell receptor beta chains from one specimen sequenced in a study of OX40 agonist ivuxolimab in advanced cancers. Profiled with immunoSEQ multiplex PCR; TCRdb holds only in-frame clones, not every one. This table holds tens of thousands of clones, approximately 88% found once. Sequenced material: CD4+ or CD8+ T cells sorted from blood, taken in a trial of the OX40 agonist ivuxolimab. Every receptor here comes from an adult with an advanced solid tumor such as melanoma, head and neck, liver or kidney cancer.

The V and J genes are TRBV14 and TRBJ2-2; 9 bases are shared with TRBD2. The V gene end was trimmed by 6 bases and the J gene end by 0 bases; junction bases not matched to a gene: 5. The CDR3 is 16 residues long. Germline V gene lookup returns CDR1 SGHDN and CDR2 FVKESK. CDR3 DNA: TGTGCCAGCAGTAAGACTAGCGGAGCGAACACCGGGGAGCTGTTTTTT. Translated: CASSKTSGANTGELFF.

This chain links TRBV5-6 with TRBJ1-1, with D unresolved. The V gene lost 7 bases and the J gene lost 0 bases, with 19 bases spanning the gap. The V gene's germline CDR1 is SGHDT and CDR2 YYEEEE. The CDR3 covers 16 residues. The CDR3: CASRSRFQVMNTEAFF. In nucleotides, the CDR3 is TGTGCCAGCCGATCTCGATTTCAGGTTATGAACACTGAAGCTTTCTTT. Full variable domain (remainder filled in from reference TRBV5-6 and TRBJ1-1): DAGVTQSPTHLIKTRGQQVTLRCSPKSGHDTVSWYQQALGQGPQFIFQYYEEEERQRGNFPDRFSGHQFPNYSSELNVNALLLGDSALYLCASRSRFQVMNTEAFFGQGTRLTVV.

The chain has TRBV7-3 and TRBJ2-2, with 7 bases matching TRBD2. From germline, CDR1 is SGHTA and CDR2 FQGTGA. After removal of 5 bases from V and 6 bases from J, the junction contained 6 bases not matched to a gene. CDR3 size: 14 residues. CDR3 in amino acids: CASSTHAGAGELFF. The CDR3 nucleotides read TGTGCCAGCAGCACGCACGCGGGAGCCGGGGAGCTGTTTTTT.

Details on this clone: This sequence may be a read error, since a much larger clone differs from it by one base. The chain employs TRBV2 and TRBJ1-2, with D tentatively TRBD1 (5 bases). The germline V gene encodes CDR1 SNHLY and CDR2 FYNNEI. The CDR3 totals 15 residues. The CDR3 reads CTSSEASSGTHGYTF. CDR3 sequence (DNA): TGTACCAGCAGTGAAGCCTCATCCGGGACCCATGGCTACACCTTC.

This chain uses TRBV5-1 with TRBJ2-5, with 7 bases lining up with TRBD1. Germline assignment: CDR1 SGHRS and CDR2 YFSETQ. The CDR3 is 13 amino acids. The junction had 8 bases not matched to a gene; V was cut back by 7 bases and J by 5 bases. The CDR3 loop is CASLRQGTETQYF. The DNA for the CDR3 is TGCGCCAGCCTAAGACAGGGAACGGAGACCCAGTACTTC.

The chain recombines TRBV28 with TRBJ1-1; D unclear. CDR1 and CDR2 from the germline V gene are MDHEN and SYDVKM. Between the trimmed V and J ends, which lost 5 bases and 1 base, there was a span of 11 bases. This CDR3 comprises 14 residues. Here the CDR3 reads CASSIPGRNTEAFF. The CDR3 DNA reads TGTGCCAGCAGTATCCCCGGGAGGAACACTGAAGCTTTCTTT.

J is TRBJ2-7 and V is TRBV7-6, with 15 bases identical to TRBD2. The trim removed 6 bases at V and 6 bases at J, leaving 12 bases unmatched. Germline values: CDR1 SGHVS, CDR2 FNYEAQ. The CDR3 is made up of 17 amino acids. CDR3 protein: CASSSGLAGGPKGEQYF. CDR3 nucleotide sequence: TGTGCCAGCAGTTCCGGACTAGCGGGAGGGCCTAAGGGCGAGCAGTACTTC.

V gene TRBV27 combines with J gene TRBJ2-7; weak D call: TRBD2 (6 bases). V shed 5 bases and J shed 4 bases, with 21 bases lying between them. Germline CDR1 reads MNHEY; CDR2 reads SMNVEV (reference sequence). This CDR3 spans 16 amino acids. Here the CDR3 DNA reads TGTGCCAGCAGTCCGAATTTCCGGTGGAGGGGTTACGAGCAGTACTTC. It encodes CASSPNFRWRGYEQYF.

The count of this clone is one. The gene calls are TRBV7-9 and TRBJ1-4, with D perhaps matching TRBD1 (5 bases). The CDR3 consists of 17 residues. Germline-derived CDR1 and CDR2 are SEHNR and FQNEAQ (reference sequence). Trimming took off 1 base at V and 0 bases at J, with 12 bases between the two ends. Here the CDR3 reads CASSLGFAGATNEKLFF. CDR3 DNA sequence: TGTGCCAGCAGCTTAGGGTTCGCGGGGGCAACTAATGAAAAACTGTTTTTT.

There are a few counts of this clone. The gene calls are TRBV7-8 and TRBJ1-6, with D perhaps TRBD1 (6 bases). The germline gives CDR1 SGHVS, CDR2 FQNEAQ. Trimming removed 1 base at V and 10 bases at J, with 11 bases between. The CDR3 has 14 residues. Here the CDR3 DNA reads TGTGCCAGCAGCTTAGTCAGGGGAGGCTCACCCCTCCACTTT. Translated, it gives CASSLVRGGSPLHF. The variable domain in full, with the rest retrieved from reference TRBV7-8 and TRBJ1-6, is GAGVSQSPRYKVAKRGQDVALRCDPISGHVSLFWYQQALGQGPEFLTYFQNEAQLDKSGLPSDRFFAERPEGSVSTLKIQRTQQEDSAVYLCASSLVRGGSPLHFGNGTRLTVT.

This chain uses TRBV6-6 with TRBJ1-1; D is undetermined. V shed 0 bases and J shed 0 bases, with 8 bases lying between them. The CDR3 spans 15 residues. Germline CDR1 and CDR2: MNHNY and SVGAGI (reference sequence). The CDR3 loop reads CASSYSRRVNTEAFF. CDR3 nucleotides: TGTGCCAGCAGTTACTCGAGGAGAGTGAACACTGAAGCTTTCTTT.

In DNA form, the CDR3 reads TGTGCCAGCAGCCTGCTTTATGATACCCCTAAAAACTATGGCTACACCTTC. It yields the protein CASSLLYDTPKNYGYTF. The V gene is TRBV28, the J gene TRBJ1-2; no clear D gene. The length of the CDR3 is 17 residues. V dropped 6 bases and J dropped 2 bases, with 22 bases sitting between them. Per the germline V gene, CDR1 is MDHEN and CDR2 is SYDVKM.

The genes are TRBV30 and TRBJ1-4; D is unclear. CDR1 GTSNPN and CDR2 SVGIG come from the germline V gene (reference sequence). This CDR3 contains 16 residues. V lost 0 bases, J lost 5 bases, and 16 bases lay in between. CDR3 DNA: TGTGCCTGGAGTGTAGGGAGAGCTTCCCTGAATGAAAAACTGTTTTTT. This encodes CAWSVGRASLNEKLFF.

The chain is built from TRBV2 and TRBJ2-2, with 7 bases identical to TRBD1. Per the germline V gene, CDR1 is SNHLY and CDR2 is FYNNEI. This CDR3 comprises 15 residues. J was trimmed by 0 bases and V by 6 bases; bases with no gene match: 4. The CDR3 DNA is TGTGCCAGCAGAGGACAGGCAACGAACACCGGGGAGCTGTTTTTT. Translating it yields CASRGQATNTGELFF.

V gene TRBV9 combines with J gene TRBJ1-2; no firm D call. CDR3 size: 13 residues. The germline V and J ends were trimmed by 0 bases and 6 bases, with 9 bases remaining between them. Germline CDR1 reads SGDLS; CDR2 reads YYNGEE. The CDR3 nucleotides read TGTGCCAGCAGCGTAGAGGGATGGCATGGCTACACCTTC. This translates into CASSVEGWHGYTF. The full variable domain, its missing parts supplied by reference TRBV9 and TRBJ1-2, is DSGVTQTPKHLITATGQRVTLRCSPRSGDLSVYWYQQSLDQGLQFLIQYYNGEERAKGNILERFSAQQFPDLHSELNLSSLELGDSALYFCASSVEGWHGYTFGSGTRLTVV.

The chain combines TRBV30 with TRBJ2-3, with unresolved D. This CDR3 spans 13 amino acids. Deletions cut 5 bases from V and 0 bases from J, with 9 bases between. The germline V gene encodes CDR1 GTSNPN and CDR2 SVGIG (reference sequence). CDR3 protein: CAWGEQSTDTQYF. DNA for the CDR3: TGTGCCTGGGGGGAACAGAGCACAGATACGCAGTATTTT.

The rearrangement uses TRBV7-2 and TRBJ2-3, with 8 bases matching TRBD2. The CDR3 contains 14 residues. The V gene end was trimmed by 5 bases and the J gene end by 3 bases; junction bases not matched to a gene: 4. Germline V lookup: CDR1 SGHTA, CDR2 FQGNSA. The CDR3 spells CASSVVAGTDTQYF. CDR3 DNA: TGTGCCAGCAGCGTCGTAGCGGGAACAGATACGCAGTATTTT.

The rearrangement links TRBV5-1 to TRBJ2-7; 9 positions agree with TRBD1. Germline CDR1 SGHRS, CDR2 YFSETQ. V shed 4 bases, J shed 3 bases, and the junction held 5 bases outside the gene matches. The CDR3 is 14 residues long. CDR3 loop: CASSLRDRDYEQYF. CDR3 coding DNA: TGCGCCAGCAGCCTCCGGGACAGGGACTACGAGCAGTACTTC. The full variable domain, in which reference TRBV5-1 and TRBJ2-7 provide the parts outside the CDR3, is KAGVTQTPRYLIKTRGQQVTLSCSPISGHRSVSWYQQTPGQGLQFLFEYFSETQRNKGNFPGRFSGRQFSNSRSEMNVSTLELGDSALYLCASSLRDRDYEQYFGPGTRLTVT.

On this clone: Because the CDR3's place on the DNA is in doubt, the DNA is left out and the CDR3 is given as listed by TCRdb. The chain employs TRBV9 and TRBJ2-1; TRBD2 is the table's D call and was not checked against the DNA. With termini counted, the CDR3 has 15 amino acids. Germline values: CDR1 SGDLS, CDR2 YYNGEE. CDR3: CASSVASGIGNEQLF.